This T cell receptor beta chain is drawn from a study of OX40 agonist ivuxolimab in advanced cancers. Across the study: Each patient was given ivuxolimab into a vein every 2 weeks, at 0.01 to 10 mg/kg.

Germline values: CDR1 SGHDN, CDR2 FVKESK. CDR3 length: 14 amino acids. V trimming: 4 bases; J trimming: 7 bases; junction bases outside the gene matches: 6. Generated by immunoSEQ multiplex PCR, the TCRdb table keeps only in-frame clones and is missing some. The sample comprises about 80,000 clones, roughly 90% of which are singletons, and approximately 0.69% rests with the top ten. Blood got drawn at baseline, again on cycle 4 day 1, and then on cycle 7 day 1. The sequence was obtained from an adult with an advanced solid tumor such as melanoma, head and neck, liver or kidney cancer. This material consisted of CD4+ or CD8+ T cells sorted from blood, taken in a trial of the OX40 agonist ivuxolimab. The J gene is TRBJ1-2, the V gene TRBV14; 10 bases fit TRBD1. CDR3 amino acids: CASSRETGGFGYTF. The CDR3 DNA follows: TGTGCCAGCAGCCGCGAGACAGGGGGCTTTGGCTACACCTTC.